This T cell receptor beta chain came from a study of CD8+ T cells in alopecia areata. Whole-study findings and limits: Besides other cells, scalp samples also yield sequences of resident alphabeta T cells from normal skin.

The CDR3 spans 14 residues. Trimming took off 3 bases at V and 4 bases at J, with 12 bases between the two ends. Germline V CDR1 and CDR2: SGHRS, YFSETQ. Remarks on this clone: Its target is unknown.

Following RNA extraction, reverse transcription yielded cDNA that acted as the sequencing template. Sequencing was performed with immunoSEQ multiplex PCR; in TCRdb, only in-frame clones are kept and a portion is missing. The repertoire consists of a few hundred thousand clones, with around three fifths occurring once and the leading ten covering approximately 4.9%. The genes are TRBV5-1 and TRBJ2-3; D may correspond to TRBD1 or TRBD2 (5 bases each). The receptor was isolated from a human donor in good health. Sequenced material: CD8+ T cells sorted from blood. The CDR3 bases are TGCGCCAGCAGCTGGGGGTTCGGGGCAGATACGCAGTATTTT. This encodes CASSWGFGADTQYF.